The 25 T cell receptor beta chains presented below share a single source sample, sequenced in a study of CD8 T cells in Susac syndrome. It was with random hexamers that about 0.45 to 1 ug RNA was reverse transcribed. TCRdb independently ran MiXCR on the immunoSEQ multiplex PCR reads; one entry per CDR3 protein. The data show about 150,000 distinct CDR3 sequences, about 94% seen once. Sequenced: CD8+ T cells from PBMCs. Source of these receptors: a human donor with multiple sclerosis.

The rearrangement links TRBV12-3 or TRBV12-4 to TRBJ2-6; 7 nucleotides line up with TRBD2. Trimming removed 5 bases from V and 0 bases from J; junction bases left unmatched: 10. This CDR3 is 18 amino acids long. CDR3 loop: CASSPARGIDSGANVLTF. In nucleotides, the CDR3 is TGTGCCAGCAGTCCTGCGCGGGGGATTGACTCTGGGGCCAACGTCCTGACTTTC.

The chain links TRBV4-2 to TRBJ1-4, with 7 nucleotides matching TRBD1. After removal of 4 bases from V and 16 bases from J, the junction contained 9 bases not matched to a gene. The germline V gene has CDR1 LGHNA and CDR2 YNFKEQ. The CDR3 is 12 amino acids. CDR3 sequence: CASSLGGDSQFF. CDR3 bases: TGTGCCAGCAGCCTAGGAGGGGACAGTCAGTTTTTT.

The chain combines TRBV6-1 with TRBJ1-2; no definite D call. Germline V gene sequence: CDR1 MNHNS, CDR2 SASEGT. Between the trimmed V and J ends, which lost 2 bases and 8 bases, there was a span of 18 bases. The length of the CDR3 is 15 residues. As DNA, the CDR3 is TGTGCCAGCAGTGAAATAAGGGCCGTAATTCGCGGCTACACCTTC. It encodes CASSEIRAVIRGYTF.

This sequence joins TRBV7-3 and TRBJ2-6; D gene uncertain. In germline, CDR1 is SGHTA, CDR2 FQGTGA. The germline V and J ends were trimmed by 0 bases and 0 bases, with 9 bases remaining between them. This CDR3 region has 17 residues. This CDR3 is CASSLTGRSSGANVLTF. The CDR3 DNA sequence: TGTGCCAGCAGCTTAACTGGCAGGAGCTCTGGGGCCAACGTCCTGACTTTC.

In nucleotides, the CDR3 is TGTGCCAGCAGTGAGAACAGGGCTCCCCTCCACTTT. This encodes CASSENRAPLHF. The rearrangement joins TRBV6-1 to TRBJ1-6, with D possibly matching TRBD1 (6 bases). Per the germline V gene, CDR1 is MNHNS and CDR2 is SASEGT. V was cut by 3 bases and J by 13 bases, with 10 bases left in between. This CDR3 is 12 amino acids long.

For the CDR3, the DNA is TGTGCCAGCAGCCAAGAAGGGGGGATCGGCTCCTACAATGAGCAGTTCTTC. Translated, it gives CASSQEGGIGSYNEQFF. The gene calls are TRBV3-1 and TRBJ2-1, with D perhaps being TRBD1 or TRBD2 (6 bases each). V was shortened by 0 bases and J by 0 bases, with 12 bases between the two germline ends. CDR1 and CDR2 (germline): LGHDT, YNNKEL (reference sequence). This CDR3 comprises 17 residues.

V gene TRBV12-3 or TRBV12-4 combines with J gene TRBJ1-2, with 8 bases that match TRBD1. The CDR3 is made up of 17 amino acids. With 5 bases clipped from V and 2 bases from J, the junction kept 13 bases outside the gene matches. The CDR3 DNA sequence: TGTGCCAGCAGTCCCACAACTCAGGGGGCGATGAACTATGGCTACACCTTC. As protein: CASSPTTQGAMNYGYTF.

The V and J genes are TRBV10-3 and TRBJ2-1; 9 bases match TRBD2. The CDR3 has 16 residues. From germline, CDR1 is ENHRY and CDR2 SYGVKD. Germline trimming cut 0 bases from V and 6 bases from J; bases unmatched to any gene: 6. CDR3 amino acids: CAISESGGGASNEQFF. The CDR3, as DNA: TGTGCCATCAGTGAGTCCGGCGGGGGGGCCTCCAATGAGCAGTTCTTC.

This chain joins TRBV15 and TRBJ2-1; TRBD1 is a possible D gene (6 bases). Germline CDR1 LNHNV, CDR2 YYDKDF (reference sequence). This CDR3 spans 19 amino acids. V lost 3 bases to trimming and J lost 5 bases, with 26 bases between them. The CDR3 sequence is CATSSEYGTESPGDNEQFF. CDR3 sequence (DNA): TGTGCCACCAGCAGTGAATACGGGACCGAGTCTCCAGGGGACAATGAGCAGTTCTTC.

V and J are TRBV29-1 and TRBJ2-3; 11 bases align to TRBD1. Germline V gene data show CDR1 as SQVTM and CDR2 as ANQGSEA. The CDR3 is 13 residues long. The J segment lost 4 bases and the V segment lost 6 bases, leaving 3 bases of the junction unmatched. The CDR3 sequence: CSVPGQGADTQYF. CDR3 coding DNA: TGCAGCGTACCGGGACAGGGGGCAGATACGCAGTATTTT.

The chain joins TRBV9 to TRBJ2-1, with D maybe TRBD2 (5 bases). The CDR3 spans 12 residues. V shed 3 bases and J shed 8 bases, with 9 bases lying between them. The germline gives CDR1 SGDLS, CDR2 YYNGEE. CDR3 protein: CASSGLLDEQFF. The DNA for the CDR3 is TGTGCCAGCAGCGGACTATTGGATGAGCAGTTCTTC.

This sequence joins TRBV24-1 and TRBJ2-3; no firm D call. The CDR3 has 13 residues. Germline lookup yields CDR1 KGHDR and CDR2 SFDVKD. The V end lost 0 bases, the J end lost 5 bases, and 5 bases lay between the germline ends. The CDR3 DNA is TGTGCCACCAGTGATTTGGTAGGAGATACGCAGTATTTT. As protein: CATSDLVGDTQYF.

This rearrangement joins TRBV24-1 to TRBJ2-1; TRBD2 matches at 7 bases. V lost 7 bases to trimming and J lost 6 bases; unmatched junction nucleotides: 8. The germline V gene encodes CDR1 KGHDR and CDR2 SFDVKD. The CDR3 has 14 amino acids. CDR3 in amino acids: CATSSPREGNEQFF. CDR3 DNA sequence: TGTGCCACCAGCTCCCCCAGGGAGGGCAATGAGCAGTTCTTC.

The chain joins TRBV5-4 to TRBJ2-7, with TRBD1 matching 8 bases. The CDR3 spans 14 residues. Germline CDR1 reads SGHNT; CDR2 reads YYREEE (reference sequence). The V segment lost 3 bases and the J segment 3 bases; nucleotides outside the gene matches: 5. The CDR3 protein is CASSYTDRDYEQYF. As DNA, the CDR3 is TGTGCCAGCAGCTACACGGACAGGGACTACGAGCAGTACTTC.

The chain has TRBV9 and TRBJ2-7; no firm D call. The CDR3 is made up of 13 amino acids. The V end was cut by 3 bases, the J end by 0 bases, with 7 bases between. CDR1 and CDR2 (germline): SGDLS, YYNGEE. CDR3 residues: CASSASSSYEQYF. CDR3 DNA sequence: TGTGCCAGCAGCGCCAGTAGCTCCTACGAGCAGTACTTC. Using reference TRBV9 and TRBJ2-7 for the parts outside the CDR3, the full variable domain is DSGVTQTPKHLITATGQRVTLRCSPRSGDLSVYWYQQSLDQGLQFLIQYYNGEERAKGNILERFSAQQFPDLHSELNLSSLELGDSALYFCASSASSSYEQYFGPGTRLTVT.

The chain links TRBV30 to TRBJ2-7, with 8 bases lining up with TRBD1. Germline lookup yields CDR1 GTSNPN and CDR2 SVGIG (reference sequence). The CDR3 covers 14 residues. The junction had 4 bases not matched to a gene; V was cut back by 3 bases and J by 0 bases. The CDR3 nucleotides are TGTGCCTGGAGGGGACAGGAGAGCTCCTACGAGCAGTACTTC. It encodes CAWRGQESSYEQYF.

The chain has TRBV7-2 and TRBJ2-7; D gene ambiguous. The CDR3 sequence is 13 residues long. Per germline, CDR1 SGHTA and CDR2 FQGNSA. Between the trimmed V and J ends, which lost 1 base and 7 bases, there was a span of 11 bases. The CDR3 loop is CASSLGTVREQYF. Written as DNA, the CDR3 is TGTGCCAGCAGCTTAGGAACTGTGCGTGAGCAGTACTTC.

The V call is TRBV12-3 or TRBV12-4, the J call TRBJ2-3; D might be TRBD2 (5 bases). CDR3 size: 14 residues. V lost 2 bases, J lost 1 base, and 7 bases lay in between. The CDR3 loop is CASSLRGRTDTQYF. CDR3 nucleotides: TGTGCCAGCAGTTTACGAGGGCGCACAGATACGCAGTATTTT.

The chain carries TRBV7-9 and TRBJ2-4; 10 nucleotides line up with TRBD1. There are 17 residues in the CDR3. The V gene end was trimmed by 0 bases and the J gene end by 5 bases; junction bases not matched to a gene: 7. CDR1 and CDR2 from the germline V gene are SEHNR and FQNEAQ (reference sequence). Here the CDR3 reads CASSLALKGTGENIQYF. The CDR3, as DNA: TGTGCCAGCAGCTTAGCGCTAAAAGGGACAGGGGAAAACATTCAGTACTTC.

The J gene is TRBJ2-5, the V gene TRBV6-6; 8 positions match TRBD1. The V gene end was trimmed by 6 bases and the J gene end by 4 bases; junction bases not matched to a gene: 7. The CDR3 length is 14 residues. Germline V gives CDR1 MNHNY, CDR2 SVGAGI (reference sequence). The CDR3 spells CASSPRTGPETQYF. CDR3 DNA sequence: TGTGCCAGCAGCCCCAGGACAGGGCCAGAGACCCAGTACTTC.

The genes are TRBV23-1 and TRBJ1-4, with TRBD1 identical over 11 bases. TRBV23-1 is labeled an ORF, and its function is uncertain. V shed 0 bases, J shed 6 bases, and the junction held 6 bases outside the gene matches. The CDR3 has 17 amino acids. CDR3 bases: TGCGCCAGCAGTCAATCGGACAGGGGGCCCCGCGATGAAAAACTGTTTTTT. Encoded protein: CASSQSDRGPRDEKLFF.

This clonotype has more than one count but fewer than ten. The chain carries TRBV4-2 and TRBJ1-1; 8 bases fit TRBD1. Germline trimming cut 8 bases from V and 1 base from J; bases unmatched to any gene: 0. The CDR3 is 12 residues long. CDR1 is LGHNA, CDR2 YNFKEQ, per germline. CDR3 coding DNA: TGTGCCAGCGGACAGGGGAACACTGAAGCTTTCTTT. Translating it yields CASGQGNTEAFF.

V gene TRBV20-1 combines with J gene TRBJ2-2; D might be TRBD2 (6 bases). V dropped 6 bases and J dropped 4 bases, with 12 bases sitting between them. The germline CDR1 and CDR2 sequences are DFQATT and SNEGSKA (reference sequence). The CDR3 consists of 13 residues. DNA of the CDR3: TGCAGTGCCCGCAAGGAGGGCACCGGGGAGCTGTTTTTT. It yields the protein CSARKEGTGELFF.

The V and J genes are TRBV13 and TRBJ2-5; the D gene is possibly TRBD2 (6 bases). Germline loops: CDR1 PRHDT, CDR2 FYEKMQ (reference sequence). The CDR3 totals 13 residues. V lost 1 base and J 6 bases, leaving 9 bases between the germline ends. The CDR3 here is CASSLEGRKTQYF. CDR3 coding DNA: TGTGCCAGCAGCTTAGAGGGGAGGAAGACCCAGTACTTC.

The chain combines TRBV5-6 with TRBJ2-7, with a tentative D call TRBD2 (6 bases). The V gene's germline CDR1 is SGHDT and CDR2 YYEEEE. The CDR3 has 14 amino acids. Trimming cost V 5 bases and J 1 base, with 13 bases left between them. In DNA form, the CDR3 reads TGTGCCAGCAGTATGGGACTCTCGTCCTACGAGCAGTACTTC. Its protein is CASSMGLSSYEQYF.